This note documents a single T cell receptor beta chain sequence. This specimen comes from a study of control samples from healthy donors and cancer patients. Assay used: immunoSEQ multiplex PCR; TCRdb lists only in-frame clones, some missing. Of 74,000 or so clones detected, approximately 90% appear once; the ten largest clones hold 7.2%. The length of the CDR3 is 21 residues. Germline V CDR1 and CDR2: LGHNT, FRNRAP. The ends lost 0 bases at V and 0 bases at J; junction bases unmatched: 17. Material: blood. The receptor was derived from a man aged 50 or older in good health. The chain couples TRBV12-5 to TRBJ1-3, with 7 bases matching TRBD1. This CDR3 reads CASGLVPRWTGSYSSGNTIYF. The CDR3 nucleotides are TGTGCTAGTGGTTTGGTACCCCGGTGGACAGGTTCTTATAGCTCTGGAAACACCATATATTTT. The full variable domain, rest sourced from reference TRBV12-5 and TRBJ1-3, is DARVTQTPRHKVTEMGQEVTMRCQPILGHNTVFWYRQTMMQGLELLAYFRNRAPLDDSGMPKDRFSAEMPDATLATLKIQPSEPRDSAVYFCASGLVPRWTGSYSSGNTIYFGEGSWLTVV.